This T cell receptor (beta chain) is from a study of post-analysis software for immune sequencing data (dated by TCRdb to the mid-2010s). About the full investigation: Recorded disease courses included relapsing-remitting, secondary progressive and progressive-relapsing multiple sclerosis, with some patients lacking subtype annotation. Patient repertoires were compared against ten to eleven previously published healthy control repertoires from donors aged about 6 to 26 years. A subset of samples was prepared in parallel using single-end sample barcoding, then pooled and co-amplified after Illumina adapter ligation.

To demonstrate the VDJtools post-analysis software, the study profiled TCR beta repertoires from the peripheral blood of approximately twelve young patients with multiple sclerosis. The multiple sclerosis patients were children and adolescents between roughly 6 and 16 years of age. Receptors were amplified or captured by PCR. The data were produced on an Illumina HiSeq 2500. To reduce PCR and sequencing biases, unique molecular identifiers were incorporated into the TCR beta cDNA libraries. Roughly 500,000 cDNA molecules were obtained per 1 to 10 million input T cells, so each molecule approximated one T cell. The patient libraries were prepared and sequenced using the same protocol as the earlier healthy control dataset. Within a given batch, samples were prepared together, multiplexed and sequenced on the same HiSeq lane. From the authors' description of their analysis: MIGEC handled the raw barcoded reads, throwing out single-read molecular identifier groups before consensus assembly and CDR3 extraction. VDJtools was used for post-analysis of the clonotype tables, with diversity normalized by down-sampling every dataset to the smallest sample size. Repertoire overlap clustering matched CDR3 amino acid but not nucleotide sequences to correct batch-related cross-sample contamination. TCRdb cleaned the public reads at Q25 with fastp, built clones with MiXCR and kept in-frame beta chains. Duplicate CDR3 protein sequences are folded into a single record with the most common DNA and genes. Clone size and V and J calls follow TCRdb, not the original study. Counted in this sample were about 540,000 distinct CDR3 sequences; under 40% of them appeared once. The ten largest clones add up to 4.5% to 7.5% of the sample.

CDR1 is given as MNHEY and CDR2 as SMNVEV, both from the germline V gene (reference sequence). The CDR3, cysteine through phenylalanine, is 15 amino acids long. Only the CDR3 DNA stays, 45 bases, in frame from base 1. Here V drops 6 bases and J drops 0 bases, and the junction holds 2 bases not matched to any gene. Overall study outcomes, separate from this receptor: Patients showed significantly higher frequencies than controls for a handful of TRBV segments, among them TRBV5-6, TRBV5-1 and TRBV20-1. The control group was slightly older than the multiple sclerosis patient group. Compared with controls, multiple sclerosis patients had significantly lower normalized Chao1 diversity, a finding suggesting substantial peripheral T-cell clonal expansion. Strong co-clustering of samples prepared in the same batch was shown by direct clustering with F measure, prompting a batch-effect correction.

Comment on this clonotype: Its antigen is unknown. No base quality values were provided; no much bigger clone lies one nucleotide off.

Sequenced sample: blood. The chain joins TRBV27 to TRBJ2-6, with 7 middle bases fitting TRBD2. This receptor was taken from a girl under 18 with multiple sclerosis. The sequenced DNA: TGTGCCAGCAGGGGGGGGATCTCTGGGGCCAACGTCCTGACTTTC. Translated, this is CASRGGISGANVLTF.